These 5 T cell receptor beta chains came from one sample sequenced in a study of T cells after yellow fever vaccination. TCRdb reprocessed the 5' RACE reads with MiXCR, giving one entry per CDR3 protein. Of fewer than 350,000 distinct CDR3 sequences detected, around 3.6% appear once; the ten largest clones hold 20% to 25%. Source: PBMCs, taken on the day of the yellow fever booster vaccination. Receptors originate from a man between 18 and 35 years old who received the YFV17D yellow fever vaccine.

V is TRBV20-1 and J is TRBJ2-3, with D unresolved. Germline lookup yields CDR1 DFQATT and CDR2 SNEGSKA (reference sequence). V was pared by 6 bases and J by 4 bases, with 11 bases between. The CDR3 spans 12 residues. CDR3 loop: CSAEAQADTQYF. The CDR3 DNA follows: TGCAGTGCAGAGGCTCAGGCAGATACGCAGTATTTT.

This clonotype appeared many times. The chain has TRBV5-6 and TRBJ2-1; either TRBD1 or TRBD2 may supply D (6 bases each). V was trimmed by 5 bases and J by 2 bases, leaving 11 bases between them. CDR3 size: 14 residues. CDR1 is SGHDT, CDR2 YYEEEE, per germline. The CDR3, as DNA: TGTGCCAGCAGTAAGGGGGGCCCCTACAATGAGCAGTTCTTC. This codes for CASSKGGPYNEQFF.

This clonotype has at least ten counts. This chain connects TRBV5-1 to TRBJ2-1; D could derive from TRBD1 or TRBD2 (6 bases each). The CDR3 is made up of 14 amino acids. Germline V gene lookup returns CDR1 SGHRS and CDR2 YFSETQ. Trimming removed 10 bases at V and 8 bases at J, with 22 bases between. Here the CDR3 DNA reads TGCGCCGGGGGGCGAGGCGGCCCCAGGGATGAGCAGTTCTTC. It specifies CAGGRGGPRDEQFF. The full variable domain, its missing parts supplied by reference TRBV5-1 and TRBJ2-1, is KAGVTQTPRYLIKTRGQQVTLSCSPISGHRSVSWYQQTPGQGLQFLFEYFSETQRNKGNFPGRFSGRQFSNSRSEMNVSTLELGDSALYLCAGGRGGPRDEQFFGPGTRLTVL.

This clonotype occurred a few times. The J gene is TRBJ2-3, the V gene TRBV7-6, with TRBD2 as a possible D gene (6 bases). CDR1 and CDR2 from the germline V gene are SGHVS and FNYEAQ. CDR3 length equals 14 residues. Trimming took 4 bases from V and 5 from J, leaving 13 bases between them. CDR3 loop: CASSSAGVEDTQYF. CDR3 coding DNA: TGTGCCAGCAGCTCAGCGGGCGTGGAAGATACGCAGTATTTT.

The chain is built from TRBV6-5 and TRBJ1-2; D is possibly TRBD1 (5 bases). Germline assignment: CDR1 MNHEY and CDR2 SVGAGI. This CDR3 is built from 13 residues. Trimming took 5 bases from V and 3 from J, leaving 10 bases between them. This CDR3 is CASSQQAYYGYTF. CDR3 nucleotides: TGTGCCAGCAGTCAACAGGCCTACTATGGCTACACCTTC.